One T cell receptor beta chain is described in this entry. What antigen it recognizes has not been identified. Base quality data are lacking; no much larger clone is found one base away. Inclusive of the bounding cysteine and phenylalanine, the CDR3 is 15 residues long. The entry retains the CDR3 DNA only, 45 bases that are in frame from base 1. The germline V gene (reference sequence) specifies GTSNPN as CDR1 and SVGIG as CDR2. The germline V and J ends show losses of 4 bases and 1 base respectively, and no gene match explains 7 bases of the junction. The data were obtained in a study of T cells in localized non-small cell lung cancer (dated by TCRdb to 2018 to 2021). In the study overall: Comparing tumors with uninvolved tumor-adjacent lungs, the study looked at the T cell repertoires of about 240 patients with early-stage NSCLC. All 240 or so NSCLC patients in the cohort were treatment-naive and had localized lung tumors that were resected. The mean age of the NSCLC patients was less than 70 years, with 130 or so men and approximately 100 women. Results the study describes overall, beyond this receptor: A median of about 55 of the top 100 tumor clones were detected in paired uninvolved adjacent lung, and some 30 of these tumor clones were also found among the top 100 clones of the paired uninvolved adjacent lung. Longer overall survival was associated with higher T cell density in blood, whereas shorter survival was associated with higher clonality in adjacent lung. Because multi-region sequencing of the tumors was not done, intratumor heterogeneity could not be ruled out. Because of the exploratory design, TCR variables were selected using unadjusted p-values without false-discovery rate correction. Uninvolved tumor-adjacent lung showed the highest T cell clonality, higher than tumor, which suggests more focused antigenic responses in the uninvolved tumor-adjacent lung.

The immunoSEQ Assay was used to sequence TCR beta CDR3 regions from DNA. The authors processed their data as follows. T cell density was computed as TCR beta template counts normalized to usable DNA estimated by amplifying housekeeping genes. Richness was estimated using the preseqR package, with extrapolation to 400,000 templates for PBMC samples and to 120,000 templates for tissue samples. Clonality was calculated as one minus Pielou's evenness. Tissue-enriched TCRs were identified through differential abundance testing performed on productive amino-acid clonotypes, with a minimum total count of 5 and an alpha of 0.1. The Jaccard Index and the Morisita Overlap Index were used to measure repertoire overlap between compartments. GLIPH grouped TCR beta CDR3s together with public tetramer-defined viral CDR3s, and a viral motif had to include at least three viral sequences and also show V-gene enrichment. TCRdb's version of the immuneACCESS table is confined to in-frame rearrangements and falls short of the full clone set. An unresolved V gene accounts for under half of the shortfall where checked; the remainder is of unknown origin. That table supplies the V and J calls and clone size; D and trimming were determined from the DNA. The sample profile shows around 70,000 clones; about nine tenths of them were found once. The top ten clones comprise 20% to 25% of the sample.

At diagnosis, tumor, uninvolved tumor-adjacent lung and peripheral blood were collected and then preserved as a mix of FFPE and fresh-frozen material. For TCR repertoire profiling, the blood samples were analyzed as peripheral blood mononuclear cells. This receptor chain uses TRBV30 and TRBJ2-1; the central 7 bases match TRBD1. Sequences were derived from peripheral blood, sampled before any cancer treatment. This receptor was taken from a male donor aged 60 or older with stage III squamous cell lung carcinoma. The sequenced DNA is TGTGCCTGGACGTCTGGACAGGCATCCTACAATGAGCAGTTCTTC. This codes for CAWTSGQASYNEQFF.